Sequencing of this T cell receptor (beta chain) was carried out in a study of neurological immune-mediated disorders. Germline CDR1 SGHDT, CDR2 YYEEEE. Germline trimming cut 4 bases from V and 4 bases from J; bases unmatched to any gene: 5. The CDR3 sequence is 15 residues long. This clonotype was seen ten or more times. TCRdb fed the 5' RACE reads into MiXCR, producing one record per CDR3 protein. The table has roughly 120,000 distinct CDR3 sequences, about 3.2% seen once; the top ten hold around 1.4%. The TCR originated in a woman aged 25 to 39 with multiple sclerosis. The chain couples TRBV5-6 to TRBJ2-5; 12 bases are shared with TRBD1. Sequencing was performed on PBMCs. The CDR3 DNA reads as TGTGCCAGCAGCGTGGGACAGGGGGCGAGAGAGACCCAGTACTTC. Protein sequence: CASSVGQGARETQYF.